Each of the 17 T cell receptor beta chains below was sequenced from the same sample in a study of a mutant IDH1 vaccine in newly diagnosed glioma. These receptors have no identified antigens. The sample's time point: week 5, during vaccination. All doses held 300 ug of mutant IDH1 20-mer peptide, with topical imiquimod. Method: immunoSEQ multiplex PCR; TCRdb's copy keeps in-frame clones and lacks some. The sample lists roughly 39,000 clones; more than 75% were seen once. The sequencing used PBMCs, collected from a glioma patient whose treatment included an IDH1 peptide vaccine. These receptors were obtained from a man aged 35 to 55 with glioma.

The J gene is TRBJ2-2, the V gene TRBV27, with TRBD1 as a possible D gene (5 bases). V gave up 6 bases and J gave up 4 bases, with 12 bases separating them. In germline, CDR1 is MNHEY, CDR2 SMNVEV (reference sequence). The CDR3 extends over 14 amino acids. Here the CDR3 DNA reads TGTGCCAGCAGCCCACAGGCAACCACCGGGGAGCTGTTTTTT. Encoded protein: CASSPQATTGELFF.

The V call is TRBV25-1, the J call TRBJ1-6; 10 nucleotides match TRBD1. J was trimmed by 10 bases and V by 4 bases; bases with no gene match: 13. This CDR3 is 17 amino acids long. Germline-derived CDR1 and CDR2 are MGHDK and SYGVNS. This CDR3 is CASSGGTGDSMVSPLHF. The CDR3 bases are TGTGCCAGCAGTGGGGGGACAGGGGATAGCATGGTGTCACCCCTCCACTTT. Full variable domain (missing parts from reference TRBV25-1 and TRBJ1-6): EADIYQTPRYLVIGTGKKITLECSQTMGHDKMYWYQQDPGMELHLIHYSYGVNSTEKGDLSSESTVSRIRTEHFPLTLESARPSHTSQYLCASSGGTGDSMVSPLHFGNGTRLTVT.

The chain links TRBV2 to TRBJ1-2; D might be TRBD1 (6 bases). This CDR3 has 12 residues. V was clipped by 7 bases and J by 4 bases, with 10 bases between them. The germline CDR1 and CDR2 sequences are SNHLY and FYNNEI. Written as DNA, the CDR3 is TGTGCCAGCACGACAGGAATCTATGGCTACACCTTC. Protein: CASTTGIYGYTF.

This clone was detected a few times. CDR3 amino acids: CASSLSGRQPYEQYF. CDR3 sequence (DNA): TGCGCCAGCAGCCTGTCGGGACGGCAGCCCTACGAGCAGTACTTC. This chain uses TRBV5-1 with TRBJ2-7, with D perhaps matching TRBD1 or TRBD2 (5 bases each). Deletions cut 4 bases from V and 2 bases from J, with 16 bases between. Germline loops: CDR1 SGHRS, CDR2 YFSETQ. The CDR3 is made up of 15 amino acids.

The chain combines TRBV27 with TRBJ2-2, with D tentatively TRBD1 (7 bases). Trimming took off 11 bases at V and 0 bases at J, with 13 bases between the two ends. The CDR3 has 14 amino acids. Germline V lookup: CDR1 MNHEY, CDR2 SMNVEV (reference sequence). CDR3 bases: TGTGCCGGTCCCAGGGGGGCGAACACCGGGGAGCTGTTTTTT. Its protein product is CAGPRGANTGELFF.

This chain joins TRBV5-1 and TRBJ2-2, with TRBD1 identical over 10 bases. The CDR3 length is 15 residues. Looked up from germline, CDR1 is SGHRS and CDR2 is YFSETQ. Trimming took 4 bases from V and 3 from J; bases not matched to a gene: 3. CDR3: CASSPGQGYTGELFF. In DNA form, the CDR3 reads TGCGCCAGCAGCCCGGGACAGGGGTACACCGGGGAGCTGTTTTTT.

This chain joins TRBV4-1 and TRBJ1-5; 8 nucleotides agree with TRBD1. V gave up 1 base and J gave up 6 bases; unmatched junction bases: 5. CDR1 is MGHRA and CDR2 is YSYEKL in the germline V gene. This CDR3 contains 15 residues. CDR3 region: CASSQAQGAGQPQHF. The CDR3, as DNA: TGCGCCAGCAGCCAAGCCCAGGGGGCAGGTCAGCCCCAGCATTTT.

The CDR3 loop is CASSLYRSQETQYF. CDR3 bases: TGCGCCAGCAGCTTGTATCGCAGCCAAGAGACCCAGTACTTC. This rearrangement joins TRBV5-1 to TRBJ2-5; unclear D gene. The CDR3 has 14 amino acids. Trimming removed 1 base from V and 1 base from J, with 8 bases in between. The germline V gene encodes CDR1 SGHRS and CDR2 YFSETQ.

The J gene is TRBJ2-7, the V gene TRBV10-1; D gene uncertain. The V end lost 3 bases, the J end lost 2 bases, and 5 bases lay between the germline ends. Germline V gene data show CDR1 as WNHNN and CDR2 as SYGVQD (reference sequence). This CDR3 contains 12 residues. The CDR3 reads CASSDGPYEQYF. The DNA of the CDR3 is TGCGCCAGCAGTGACGGACCCTACGAGCAGTACTTC.

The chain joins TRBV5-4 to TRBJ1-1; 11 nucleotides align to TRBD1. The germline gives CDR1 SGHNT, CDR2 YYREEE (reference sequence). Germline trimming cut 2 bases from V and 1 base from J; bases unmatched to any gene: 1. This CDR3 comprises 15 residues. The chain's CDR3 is CASSFGTGGNTEAFF. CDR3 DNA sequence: TGTGCCAGCAGCTTTGGGACAGGGGGGAACACTGAAGCTTTCTTT. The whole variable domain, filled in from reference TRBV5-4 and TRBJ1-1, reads ETGVTQSPTHLIKTRGQQVTLRCSSQSGHNTVSWYQQALGQGPQFIFQYYREEENGRGNFPPRFSGLQFPNYSSELNVNALELDDSALYLCASSFGTGGNTEAFFGQGTRLTVV.

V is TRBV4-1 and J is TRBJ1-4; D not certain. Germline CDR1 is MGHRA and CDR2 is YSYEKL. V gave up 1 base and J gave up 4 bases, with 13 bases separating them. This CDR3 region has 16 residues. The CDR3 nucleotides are TGCGCCAGCAGCCAAGCTAGCCGCCGGGATAATGAAAAACTGTTTTTT. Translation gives CASSQASRRDNEKLFF.

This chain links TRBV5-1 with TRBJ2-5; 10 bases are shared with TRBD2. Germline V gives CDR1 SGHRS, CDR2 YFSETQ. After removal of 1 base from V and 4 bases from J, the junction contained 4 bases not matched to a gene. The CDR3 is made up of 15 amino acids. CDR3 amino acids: CASSLTSGEGETQYF. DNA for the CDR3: TGCGCCAGCAGCTTGACTAGCGGGGAGGGAGAGACCCAGTACTTC. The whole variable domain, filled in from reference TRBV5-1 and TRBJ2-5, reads KAGVTQTPRYLIKTRGQQVTLSCSPISGHRSVSWYQQTPGQGLQFLFEYFSETQRNKGNFPGRFSGRQFSNSRSEMNVSTLELGDSALYLCASSLTSGEGETQYFGPGTRLLVL.

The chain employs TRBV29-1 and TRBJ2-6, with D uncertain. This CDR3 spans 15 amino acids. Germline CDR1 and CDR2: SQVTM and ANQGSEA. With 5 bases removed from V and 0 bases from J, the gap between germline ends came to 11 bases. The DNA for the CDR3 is TGCAGCGTTAGAGGCAGAAGCTCTGGGGCCAACGTCCTGACTTTC. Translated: CSVRGRSSGANVLTF.

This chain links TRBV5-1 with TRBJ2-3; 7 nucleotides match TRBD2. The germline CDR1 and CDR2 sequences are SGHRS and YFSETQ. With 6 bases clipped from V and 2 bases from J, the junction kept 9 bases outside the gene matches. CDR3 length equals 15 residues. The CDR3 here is CASTHGGLITDTQYF. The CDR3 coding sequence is TGCGCCAGCACCCATGGGGGACTAATCACAGATACGCAGTATTTT.

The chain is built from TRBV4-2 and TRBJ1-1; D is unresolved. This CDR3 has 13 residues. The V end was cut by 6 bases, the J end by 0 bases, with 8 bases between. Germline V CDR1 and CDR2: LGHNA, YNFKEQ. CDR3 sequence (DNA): TGTGCCAGCAGTCCTTTACTGAACACTGAAGCTTTCTTT. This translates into CASSPLLNTEAFF.

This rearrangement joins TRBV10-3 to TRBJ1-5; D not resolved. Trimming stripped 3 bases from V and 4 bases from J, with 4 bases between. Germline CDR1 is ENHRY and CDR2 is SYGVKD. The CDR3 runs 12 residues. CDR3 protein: CAISDSNQPQHF. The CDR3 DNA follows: TGTGCCATCAGTGACAGTAATCAGCCCCAGCATTTT.

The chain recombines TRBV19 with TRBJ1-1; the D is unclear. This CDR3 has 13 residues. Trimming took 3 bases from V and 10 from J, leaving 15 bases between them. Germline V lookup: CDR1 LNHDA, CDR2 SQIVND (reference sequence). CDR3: CASSIGPPGSAFF. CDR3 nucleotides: TGTGCCAGTAGTATCGGGCCCCCGGGGTCAGCTTTCTTT.